This T cell receptor (beta chain) was retrieved from a study of T-cell reconstitution after alpha-beta-depleted transplantation in children. Library preparation (for TCRbeta) was performed with unique molecular identifiers. TCRdb re-called the PCR reads with MiXCR, one entry per CDR3 protein. The data hold hundreds of thousands of distinct CDR3 sequences, with around a third observed a single time. Germline values: CDR1 LNHNV, CDR2 YYDKDF (reference sequence). The CDR3 runs to 15 residues. The trim removed 0 bases at V and 5 bases at J, leaving 3 bases unmatched. The chain links TRBV15 to TRBJ2-1; 8 bases are a match to TRBD2. This TCR was sampled from a human donor who donated a stem cell graft to a child with aplastic anemia. The source was PBMCs from the stem cell graft donor, collected from the stem cell graft. The CDR3 nucleotides are TGTGCCACCAGCAGAGACCGGGAGGGTCACAATGAGCAGTTCTTC. Translating it yields CATSRDREGHNEQFF.